Below, one TCR beta chain is given with its context. What it binds is unknown. The same CDR3 is also encoded by other DNA sequences in this sample. Germline CDR1 reads LGHNT; CDR2 reads FRNRAP. Trimming at V came to 5 bases and at J to 4 bases, leaving 6 bases not matched to a gene. This CDR3 is 14 amino acids long. This specimen belongs to a study of Ad26.COV2.S vaccination and SARS-CoV-2 variants. Study-level background: Donor was assigned to the Ad26.COV2.S arm of trial COV1001. Broader study findings: Vaccinated and placebo-treated recipients had similar non-spike TCR breadth. Reported post-vaccination CD8+ and CD4+ T cell responses to spike showed substantial breadth.

Treatment here: some 20 received Ad26.COV2.S at low or high dose, single or two shots; several received placebo; per-sample allocation not given. Samples came from day 63 after the first vaccine or placebo injection. The vaccine antigen was prefusion-stabilized Wuhan SARS-CoV-2 spike. Sequenced by immunoSEQ multiplex PCR; TCRdb stores in-frame clones only, minus some. The table lists about 400,000 clones, roughly 90% of them singletons. The genes are TRBV12-5 and TRBJ1-1; 8 bases agree with TRBD1. The clonotype was recovered from a person aged 18-65 years who received the Ad26.COV2.S COVID-19 vaccine or a placebo. This sample comprised peripheral blood, obtained in a trial of Ad26.COV2.S vaccine versus placebo. The CDR3 DNA reads TGTGCTAGTGGTCCTGGACAGGGTGGCACTGAAGCTTTCTTT. It yields the protein CASGPGQGGTEAFF.